The entry below describes one TCR beta chain. The data stem from a study of blood T cell repertoires in COVID-19. In terms of age and location, participants ranged from about 18 to 95 years and lived in roughly 22 US areas. This CDR3 has 13 amino acids. Per germline, CDR1 SGHAT and CDR2 FQNNGV. V gave up 8 bases and J gave up 2 bases, with 10 bases separating them. Original data processing: Scientists estimated how many nucleated cells there were by amplifying reference gene primers. Assay used: immunoSEQ multiplex PCR; TCRdb lists only in-frame clones, some missing. The V and J calls and clone size are taken from that table; D and trimming were inferred from the DNA. The sample consists of hundreds of thousands of clones, nearly 90% of them appearing once.

The sequence came from a man aged 30-40 years who had been exposed to COVID-19. The sample consisted of PBMCs or T cells enriched from blood (not recorded which). The chain couples TRBV11-2 to TRBJ2-1, with a possible D match to TRBD2 (5 bases). This CDR3 reads CASAFGTYNEQFF. The CDR3 DNA reads as TGTGCCAGCGCTTTCGGGACCTACAATGAGCAGTTCTTC.